The next 3 T cell receptor beta chains were all read from a single sample in a study of T cell responses to AZD1222 COVID-19 vaccine. Repertoires were generated with immunoSEQ multiplex PCR, while TCRdb's copy carries only in-frame clones and drops some. The sample holds about 120,000 clones; approximately 83% are singletons and the top ten take approximately 4%. This sample comprised peripheral blood, obtained on day 0 of MenACWY control vaccination. The receptors here all came from an adult in good health.

V gene TRBV7-9 combines with J gene TRBJ2-7, with D uncertain. CDR1 and CDR2 from the germline V gene are SEHNR and FQNEAQ (reference sequence). The germline V and J ends were trimmed by 2 bases and 5 bases, with 7 bases remaining between them. The CDR3 sequence is 12 residues long. The CDR3 spells CASSLHGHEQYF. CDR3 nucleotides: TGTGCCAGCAGCTTACACGGGCACGAGCAGTACTTC. The whole variable domain, filled in from reference TRBV7-9 and TRBJ2-7, reads DTGVSQNPRHKITKRGQNVTFRCDPISEHNRLYWYRQTLGQGPEFLTYFQNEAQLEKSRLLSDRFSAERPKGSFSTLEIQRTEQGDSAMYLCASSLHGHEQYFGPGTRLTVT.

J is TRBJ2-5 and V is TRBV5-1; TRBD1 or TRBD2 may be the D gene (5 bases each). The CDR3 extends over 16 amino acids. Deletions cut 4 bases from V and 1 base from J, with 17 bases between. CDR1 and CDR2 (germline): SGHRS, YFSETQ. DNA of the CDR3: TGCGCCAGCAGCGAATTGTGGGGACCTCTCCAAGAGACCCAGTACTTC. Translating gives CASSELWGPLQETQYF.

This clone showed up just a few times. Written as DNA, the CDR3 is TGTGCCAGTAGAAGACAGGGGACCAGCAATCAGCCCCAGCATTTT. Translation: CASRRQGTSNQPQHF. The chain joins TRBV19 to TRBJ1-5; 8 nucleotides agree with TRBD1. This CDR3 comprises 15 residues. V dropped 6 bases and J dropped 1; count of bases not matched to a gene: 5. Germline CDR1 reads LNHDA; CDR2 reads SQIVND (reference sequence). The full variable domain, its missing parts supplied by reference TRBV19 and TRBJ1-5, is DGGITQSPKYLFRKEGQNVTLSCEQNLNHDAMYWYRQDPGQGLRLIYYSQIVNDFQKGDIAEGYSVSREKKESFPLTVTSAQKNPTAFYLCASRRQGTSNQPQHFGDGTRLSIL.